A selection of T cell receptor beta chains follows, all from one sample in a study of T cells in narcolepsy. The protocol was immunoSEQ multiplex PCR, while the TCRdb copy is restricted to in-frame clones and leaves out a portion. Among about 33,000 clones listed, 75% to 90% were seen once. The material sequenced was CD45RA- memory CD4+ T cells from PBMCs. The origin of the receptors is a human donor with narcolepsy. The CDR3 runs from the conserved cysteine through the conserved F or W. A D gene is named only where the DNA matches it firmly. Expanded clones get a size class; other rows say once, few or many, or leave the size out.

NA | TRBD1 | TRBJ2-1 | TRBV5-1 | CASSKDRGTDEQFF | TGCGCCAGCAGCAAGGACAGGGGTACCGATGAGCAGTTCTTC
NA | NA | TRBJ1-4 | TRBV11-2 | CASSYTGQGFSVKEKLFF | TGTGCCAGCAGTTATACGGGCCAGGGTTTCTCCGTAAAAGAAAAACTGTTTTTT
NA | TRBD2 | TRBJ2-7 | TRBV4-3 | CASSQGVLAGGGTYEQYF | TGCGCCAGCAGCCAAGGGGTCCTAGCGGGGGGAGGTACCTACGAGCAGTACTTC
NA | NA | TRBJ2-7 | TRBV5-4 | CASSLISAYEQYF | TGTGCCAGCAGCCTGATTAGTGCCTACGAGCAGTACTTC
NA | TRBD2 | TRBJ2-7 | TRBV6-4 | CASSDASGTIFYEQYF | TGTGCCAGCAGTGACGCTAGCGGGACAATCTTCTACGAGCAGTACTTC
NA | NA | TRBJ1-2 | TRBV30 | CAWTPFNYGYTF | TGTGCCTGGACACCGTTCAACTATGGCTACACCTTC
NA | NA | TRBJ1-1 | TRBV14 | CASRWGVNTEAFF | TGTGCCAGCAGATGGGGCGTGAACACTGAAGCTTTCTTT
NA | NA | TRBJ1-2 | TRBV11-2 | CASSLVDLNGYTF | TGTGCCAGCAGCTTAGTGGATCTGAATGGCTACACCTTC
NA | NA | TRBJ1-2 | TRBV19 | CASSVAGRGGYTF | TGTGCCAGTAGTGTGGCAGGGCGAGGGGGCTACACCTTC
NA | TRBD1 | TRBJ1-1 | TRBV7-2 | CASSANRGFRAFF | TGTGCCAGCAGCGCAAACAGGGGGTTCCGGGCTTTCTTT
NA | NA | TRBJ1-5 | TRBV6-5 | CASHIGSSGNQPQHF | TGTGCCAGCCATATAGGCAGCTCCGGCAATCAGCCCCAGCATTTT
NA | NA | TRBJ1-6 | TRBV27 | CASSLRDEYNSPLHF | TGTGCCAGCAGTTTACGGGACGAATATAATTCACCCCTCCACTTT
NA | NA | TRBJ2-3 | TRBV6-6 | CASSMRLEDTQYF | TGTGCCAGCAGCATGCGACTTGAAGATACGCAGTATTTT
NA | TRBD1 | TRBJ2-4 | TRBV19 | CASSIRDRNIQYF | TGTGCCAGTAGTATACGGGACAGAAACATTCAGTACTTC
NA | NA | TRBJ1-4 | TRBV7-9 | CASSPAPPGDNEKLFF | TGTGCCAGCAGCCCAGCGCCCCCGGGAGATAATGAAAAACTGTTTTTT
NA | TRBD2 | TRBJ2-3 | TRBV28 | CASASGTSDTQYF | TGTGCCAGCGCTAGCGGGACATCAGATACGCAGTATTTT
NA | NA | TRBJ1-1 | TRBV5-8 | CASSLALTGGHGSEAFF | TGTGCCAGCAGCTTGGCCCTGACAGGCGGGCATGGCTCTGAAGCTTTCTTT
few | TRBD1 | TRBJ1-4 | TRBV19 | CASSRGGFDEKLFF | TGTGCCAGTAGCCGAGGGGGCTTCGATGAAAAACTGTTTTTT
once | NA | TRBJ1-1 | TRBV6-5 | CASSYSISIGNTEAFF | TGTGCCAGCAGTTACTCGATCAGTATAGGAAACACTGAAGCTTTCTTT
NA | NA | TRBJ1-6 | TRBV6-5 | CASSQSRGRSPLHF | TGTGCCAGCAGCCAGTCCAGGGGCCGCTCACCCCTCCACTTT
NA | NA | TRBJ1-3 | TRBV7-2 | CASSPWGAGNTIYF | TGTGCCAGCAGCCCATGGGGGGCTGGAAACACCATATATTTT
few | NA | TRBJ1-5 | TRBV11-2 | CASSADHYSNQPQHF | TGTGCCAGCAGCGCAGACCACTATAGCAATCAGCCCCAGCATTTT
NA | NA | TRBJ2-3 | TRBV5-1 | CASKMRGTDTQYF | TGCGCCAGCAAAATGCGCGGCACAGATACGCAGTATTTT
NA | NA | TRBJ2-2 | TRBV7-2 | CASSFGQEVTGELFF | TGTGCCAGCAGCTTCGGGCAGGAAGTAACCGGGGAGCTGTTTTTT
NA | NA | TRBJ2-2 | TRBV27 | CASSPYPTSNTGELFF | TGTGCCAGCAGTCCCTATCCGACCTCGAACACCGGGGAGCTGTTTTTT
NA | TRBD1 | TRBJ1-1 | TRBV5-1 | CASSFEQGGIGTEAFF | TGCGCCAGCAGCTTTGAACAGGGGGGAATCGGCACTGAAGCTTTCTTT
once | TRBD1 | TRBJ2-3 | TRBV7-9 | CASSSNTGEDTQYF | TGTGCCAGCAGCTCCAATACAGGGGAGGATACGCAGTATTTT
NA | NA | TRBJ1-1 | TRBV9 | CASSVVPAGNTEAFF | TGTGCCAGCAGCGTAGTCCCGGCGGGGAACACTGAAGCTTTCTTT
NA | NA | TRBJ2-3 | TRBV28 | CASLIGGGGGADTQYF | TGTGCCAGCCTCATAGGGGGGGGAGGGGGCGCAGATACGCAGTATTTT
NA | TRBD2 | TRBJ2-5 | TRBV2 | CASSPGLAGLTQYF | TGTGCCAGCAGCCCGGGACTAGCGGGATTGACCCAGTACTTC